The clone carrying this TCR beta chain was seen only once. Germline CDR1 and CDR2: SGHDT and YYEEEE. This CDR3 comprises 15 residues. V was clipped by 4 bases and J by 2 bases, with 14 bases between them. The sample belongs to a study of T cell responses to AZD1222 COVID-19 vaccine. Only in-frame clones appear in the TCRdb table, and some are missing; sequencing was by immunoSEQ multiplex PCR. The sample records about 110,000 clones, over 80% being singletons. The specimen comprised peripheral blood, sampled on day 0 of AZD1222 vaccination. This receptor was identified in an adult in good health. This rearrangement joins TRBV5-6 to TRBJ2-3; D remains unclear. For the CDR3, the DNA is TGTGCCAGCAGCCTCTCTCGGACGTTCACAGATACGCAGTATTTT. Protein sequence: CASSLSRTFTDTQYF.